This TCR beta chain came from a study of immune cell composition in non-small cell lung cancer. Study details: Tumours were mainly lung adenocarcinoma or squamous cell carcinoma.

Findings and limits, study-wide: Overall clonality, unlike maximal tumour-associated clone frequency, did not predict TIL reactivity.

The ends were cut back, 2 bases at V and 8 bases at J, with 12 bases in the middle. This CDR3 is built from 14 residues. Germline CDR1 is SGHTA and CDR2 is FQGNSA. Assay used: immunoSEQ multiplex PCR; TCRdb lists only in-frame clones, some missing. The sample records more than 15,000 clones, over 70% being singletons. This clone turned up a few times. Its antigen is unidentified. Normal lung sampling was at least 3 cm from the tumour, as distant as possible. This sample also appeared in a second study, on CD4 T cells in lung cancer. Per that study: CD4+ clones recognizing candidate mutation-encoded neoepitopes were isolated from blood. Some patients had received nivolumab or pembrolizumab before giving blood.

The sequencing sample was made of non-adjacent lung tissue. J is TRBJ1-4 and V is TRBV7-2; possible D gene TRBD1, 5 bases. The origin of this receptor is a human donor with non-small cell lung cancer. The CDR3 loop reads CASSLRQGGEKLFF. DNA of the CDR3: TGTGCCAGCAGCTTAAGGCAGGGAGGCGAAAAACTGTTTTTT.